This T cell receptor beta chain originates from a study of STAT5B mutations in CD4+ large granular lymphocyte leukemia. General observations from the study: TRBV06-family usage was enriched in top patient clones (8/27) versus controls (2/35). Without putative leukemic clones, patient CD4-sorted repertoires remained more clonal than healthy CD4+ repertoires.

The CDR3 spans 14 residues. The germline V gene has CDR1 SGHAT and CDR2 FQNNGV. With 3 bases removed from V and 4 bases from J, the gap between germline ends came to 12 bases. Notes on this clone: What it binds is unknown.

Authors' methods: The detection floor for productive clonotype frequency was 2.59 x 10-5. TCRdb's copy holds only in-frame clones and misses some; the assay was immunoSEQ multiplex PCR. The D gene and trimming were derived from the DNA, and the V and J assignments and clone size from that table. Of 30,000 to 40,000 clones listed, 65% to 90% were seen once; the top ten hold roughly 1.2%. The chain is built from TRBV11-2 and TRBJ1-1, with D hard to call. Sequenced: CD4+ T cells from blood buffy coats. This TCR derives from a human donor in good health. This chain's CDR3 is CASSLEWMATEAFF. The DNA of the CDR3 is TGTGCCAGCAGCTTGGAGTGGATGGCCACTGAAGCTTTCTTT.